This is a list of T cell receptor beta chains from one sample in a study of shared clonotypes between healthy human individuals. Here immunoSEQ multiplex PCR was the method, and the copy in TCRdb shows in-frame clones only, minus some. The table records about 1.1 million clones, approximately 80% of them present only once. The sample taken for sequencing was memory CD4+ T cells from PBMCs. These TCRs come from a man between 18 and 29 years old in good health. Some clones in this sample may be carry-over from other donors' samples. The CDR3 runs from the conserved cysteine through the conserved F or W. Not every row has a clone size; where given, it reads once, few, many or a size class.

v_gene	j_gene	abundance	len	CDR3aa
TRBV7-9	TRBJ2-1	-	8	CASSRGFF
TRBV28	TRBJ2-7	-	17	CASSPRTGTLKGYEQYF
TRBV7-8	TRBJ2-7	-	12	CASSPEFAVQYF
TRBV18	TRBJ1-3	-	16	CASSPRNGDSGNTIYF
TRBV5-4	TRBJ2-5	-	12	CASSPWSETQYF
TRBV6-1	TRBJ2-1	-	13	CASSEGSRTGQFF
TRBV7-3	TRBJ2-3	-	17	CASSEGASGTYTDTQYF
TRBV28	TRBJ2-2	few	16	CATNSQAFVGTGELFF
TRBV6-1	TRBJ2-3	-	14	CASREGRATDTQYF
TRBV27	TRBJ2-1	-	17	CASSLFSGTKDANEQFF
TRBV30	TRBJ2-2	-	12	CAWSVVPGELFF
TRBV25-1	TRBJ2-5	-	15	CASSEPVTGGQTQYF
TRBV2	TRBJ2-7	-	14	CASITAGGNYEQYF
TRBV11-1	TRBJ2-7	-	15	CASSLLPGGPYEQYF
TRBV15	TRBJ2-5	-	16	CATSRDYRELGETQYF
TRBV7-9	TRBJ2-3	-	13	CASSSGGTTGQYF
TRBV30	TRBJ1-6	-	12	CAWSWENSPLHF
TRBV28	TRBJ2-5	once	13	CASTRTAQETQYF
TRBV5-4	TRBJ2-5	-	13	CASSSGLQETQYF
TRBV28	TRBJ1-2	-	13	CASSVNSNYGYTF
TRBV11-2	TRBJ1-2	-	13	CASSFQGSYGYTF
TRBV5-6	TRBJ2-1	-	15	CASSLGGRLNNEQFF
TRBV11-2	TRBJ2-7	-	15	CASLGLGAGLDEQYF
TRBV7-9	TRBJ2-5	-	14	CASSRGGGAGTQYF
TRBV5-1	TRBJ2-1	-	14	CASSLESAYNEQFF
TRBV7-2	TRBJ1-1	-	14	CASSLVFGYTEAFF
TRBV7-3	TRBJ2-1	once	13	CASLRTREDAQFF
TRBV6-5	TRBJ1-2	-	11	CASSYMGRSYF
TRBV7-2	TRBJ2-7	few	18	CASSHNSGLAGDSYEQYF
TRBV4-2	TRBJ2-7	-	16	CASSREGSGTGSEQYF
TRBV2	TRBJ1-4	-	14	CASSERGRNEKLFF
TRBV18	TRBJ2-1	-	13	CASSPSNLNEQFF
TRBV10-3	TRBJ2-3	few	15	CAISRAGGRTDTQYF
TRBV19	TRBJ2-1	-	16	CASSIRTSGRQGEQFF
TRBV10-2	TRBJ2-3	-	12	CASGRAADTQYF
TRBV4-1	TRBJ2-7	many	17	CASSPSRPGTGSYEQYF
TRBV18	TRBJ1-1	once	16	CASSTDRQGMGTEAFF
TRBV5-5	TRBJ2-7	-	13	CASSWDGSYEQYF
TRBV2	TRBJ1-1	-	14	CASKGRALGTEAFF
TRBV7-9	TRBJ1-4	-	15	CASTPGGQGVEKLFF
TRBV11-3	TRBJ2-2	few	13	CASSLGDPGELFF
TRBV6-6	TRBJ1-5	-	14	CASSSRQGNQPQHF
TRBV6-4	TRBJ2-3	few	17	CASSDSRTSGSADTQYF
TRBV10-3	TRBJ2-1	-	15	CAISPGQGGGNEQFF
TRBV2	TRBJ1-2	few	12	CASTVANYGYTF
TRBV15	TRBJ2-1	few	13	CATSRARLDEQFF
TRBV5-1	TRBJ2-5	-	13	CASSFGSMETQYF
TRBV7-3	TRBJ2-5	-	16	CASSLLAGGPEETQYF
TRBV11-2	TRBJ1-2	-	13	CASSLDQRGIKSF
TRBV19	TRBJ1-3	few	15	CASSMRGAGGNTIYF
TRBV5-1	TRBJ1-3	-	15	CASSLEQGARGTIYF
TRBV4-2	TRBJ1-5	-	14	CASSQDRSNQPQHF
TRBV2	TRBJ2-2	few	13	CASTYAGGGELFF